These 28 T cell receptor beta chains were all obtained from the same sample, sequenced in a study of T cells expressing NK-cell markers. No DNA is given; TCRdb re-called the 5' RACE reads and lists each CDR3 protein once. This sample's table has about 180,000 distinct CDR3 sequences. Source material: blood T cells: a sorted CD56 or NKG2C T cell subset, CD4+ or CD8+ T cells, or bulk PBMC T cells (not recorded which). The receptors derive from a man aged 18-75 years in good health.

This chain connects TRBV3-1 to TRBJ2-7; TCRdb picks TRBD1, but there is no DNA to check that call. This CDR3 region has 14 residues. The germline V gene encodes CDR1 LGHDT and CDR2 YNNKEL (reference sequence). This CDR3 reads CASSPTGASYEQYF.

The chain is built from TRBV5-5 and TRBJ1-4. The CDR3 is 16 amino acids. Germline loops: CDR1 SGHKS, CDR2 YYEKEE (reference sequence). The chain's CDR3 is CASSLLPTKASEKLFF.

The chain is built from TRBV5-1 and TRBJ1-2; TCRdb's D gene call, TRBD1, goes unchecked for lack of DNA. Germline assignment: CDR1 SGHRS and CDR2 YFSETQ. CDR3 length equals 13 residues. CDR3: CASRVDSPNGYTF.

This CDR3 reads CASSRQGGHQPQHF. V gene TRBV7-9 combines with J gene TRBJ1-5; the TRBD1 assignment by TCRdb is unverifiable without DNA. Germline CDR1 and CDR2: SEHNR and FQNEAQ (reference sequence). CDR3 length: 14 amino acids.

The rearrangement joins TRBV6-5 to TRBJ2-3. Germline lookup yields CDR1 MNHEY and CDR2 SVGAGI. This CDR3 comprises 11 residues. The CDR3 is CASIGTDTQYF.

J is TRBJ2-3 and V is TRBV7-9; TCRdb proposes TRBD1, but this gene call is untestable without DNA. Germline CDR1 and CDR2: SEHNR and FQNEAQ (reference sequence). CDR3 length equals 16 residues. CDR3 region: CASSSFGTGGVDTQYF.

The CDR3 region is CASSTGGDEKLFF. The chain recombines TRBV5-4 with TRBJ1-4; the TCRdb call, TRBD1, lacks DNA for checking. Germline-derived CDR1 and CDR2 are SGHNT and YYREEE (reference sequence). The CDR3 contains 13 residues.

The chain employs TRBV7-9 and TRBJ2-7; absent DNA, TCRdb's TRBD1 call cannot be checked. Germline CDR1 reads SEHNR; CDR2 reads FQNEAQ (reference sequence). The CDR3 spans 15 residues. The CDR3 protein is CASSSGQGSTYEQYF.

This CDR3 reads CASSNPGQGARETQYF. The chain combines TRBV5-6 with TRBJ2-5; TCRdb's D call, TRBD1, is unchecked because there is no DNA. Germline assignment: CDR1 SGHDT and CDR2 YYEEEE. This CDR3 comprises 16 residues.

This sequence joins TRBV20-1 and TRBJ2-1; as DNA is missing, the TRBD2 call by TCRdb cannot be tested. The CDR3 runs to 13 residues. Germline V lookup: CDR1 DFQATT, CDR2 SNEGSKA (reference sequence). The CDR3 loop reads CSAISEDTNEQFF.

The chain links TRBV6-1 to TRBJ1-4. The length of the CDR3 is 17 residues. CDR1 and CDR2 (germline): MNHNS, SASEGT. CDR3 sequence: CASSELGIIWLNEKLFF.

The V call is TRBV13, the J call TRBJ2-7; TCRdb reports TRBD1, a call that lacks DNA to check it against. Germline CDR1 reads PRHDT; CDR2 reads FYEKMQ (reference sequence). The CDR3 has 15 residues. The CDR3: CASSLGGMQGREQYF.

The chain joins TRBV15 to TRBJ2-2; lacking DNA, the TRBD2 call made by TCRdb goes unchecked. Germline loops: CDR1 LNHNV, CDR2 YYDKDF (reference sequence). There are 19 residues in the CDR3. The CDR3 loop is CATSRELGRLADPTGELFF. Full variable domain (remainder filled in from reference TRBV15 and TRBJ2-2): DAMVIQNPRYQVTQFGKPVTLSCSQTLNHNVMYWYQQKSSQAPKLLFHYYDKDFNNEADTPDNFQSRRPNTSFCFLDIRSPGLGDTAMYLCATSRELGRLADPTGELFFGEGSRLTVL.

The chain is built from TRBV6-1 and TRBJ2-5; TCRdb returns TRBD2, unconfirmable since there is no DNA. This CDR3 is 13 amino acids long. CDR1 and CDR2 (germline): MNHNS, SASEGT. CDR3: CASNRYAGETQYF.

The chain is built from TRBV10-3 and TRBJ2-7. The CDR3 spans 14 residues. Germline-derived CDR1 and CDR2 are ENHRY and SYGVKD. The CDR3 reads CAISEIGLTYEQYF.

This sequence joins TRBV19 and TRBJ1-5; TCRdb's assignment of TRBD1 cannot be checked, as there is no DNA. CDR1 is LNHDA, CDR2 SQIVND, per germline (reference sequence). The CDR3 is made up of 12 amino acids. CDR3 region: CATGTGAQPQHF.

The J gene is TRBJ1-1, the V gene TRBV2. Germline loops: CDR1 SNHLY, CDR2 FYNNEI. The length of the CDR3 is 13 residues. The CDR3 reads CASCRKGNTEAFF.

This chain uses TRBV28 with TRBJ2-1; TCRdb calls TRBD1, which cannot be checked without DNA. CDR3 size: 15 residues. Germline CDR1 and CDR2: MDHEN and SYDVKM. The CDR3 protein is CASRYQGGPYNEQFF.

The gene calls are TRBV2 and TRBJ2-1; TCRdb lists TRBD2, though no DNA is available to test this call. The CDR3 has 18 residues. Looked up from germline, CDR1 is SNHLY and CDR2 is FYNNEI. The CDR3 sequence is CASSETLTSGGAYNEQFF.

The V gene is TRBV12-3 or TRBV12-4, the J gene TRBJ1-6; with no DNA, the TCRdb D assignment of TRBD1 cannot be verified. CDR3 length: 16 residues. The CDR3 protein is CASSPFWVHNPSPLHF.

The chain uses TRBV12-3 or TRBV12-4 and TRBJ1-5; TCRdb selects TRBD1, and the lack of DNA leaves this call unchecked. This CDR3 comprises 12 residues. This CDR3 reads CASSYRDQPQHF.

The rearrangement uses TRBV6-1 and TRBJ2-3; no DNA is available, so the TRBD1 call from TCRdb remains unchecked. In germline, CDR1 is MNHNS, CDR2 SASEGT. The CDR3 covers 14 residues. The CDR3 here is CASRPGTGGSTQYF.

The rearrangement uses TRBV25-1 and TRBJ1-2; TCRdb designates TRBD1, a call that cannot be tested without DNA. Germline V gives CDR1 MGHDK, CDR2 SYGVNS. The CDR3 is 16 residues long. CDR3 amino acids: CASSDPQTGGNYGYTF.

The chain recombines TRBV12-3 or TRBV12-4 with TRBJ1-2. The CDR3 spans 11 residues. CDR3 sequence: CASTAGWGYTF.

The genes are TRBV24-1 and TRBJ2-3; TCRdb's D call of TRBD1 is untestable without DNA. This CDR3 comprises 15 residues. Germline CDR1 and CDR2: KGHDR and SFDVKD. CDR3 in amino acids: CATSDSGPSTDTQYF.

The chain employs TRBV27 and TRBJ1-6; TCRdb lists TRBD1, though no DNA is available to test this call. There are 15 residues in the CDR3. CDR1 MNHEY and CDR2 SMNVEV come from the germline V gene (reference sequence). This chain's CDR3 is CASTGDTAFNSPLHF.

The rearrangement links TRBV5-4 to TRBJ2-1; TCRdb reports TRBD2, a call that lacks DNA to check it against. The germline CDR1 and CDR2 sequences are SGHNT and YYREEE (reference sequence). The CDR3 totals 15 residues. The CDR3 reads CASSLPSSGYNEQFF.

The chain employs TRBV24-1 and TRBJ2-5; no DNA is available, so the TRBD1 call from TCRdb remains unchecked. The CDR3 extends over 16 amino acids. Per the germline V gene, CDR1 is KGHDR and CDR2 is SFDVKD. The CDR3 loop is CATSDATGEYQETQYF.